What follows are 26 T cell receptor beta chains derived from one specimen sequenced in a study of OX40 agonist ivuxolimab in advanced cancers. Using immunoSEQ multiplex PCR, the repertoire was profiled, and TCRdb retains in-frame clones only, with some absent. The sample lists about 13,000 clones, approximately 87% occurring once. Sequences were derived from CD4+ or CD8+ T cells sorted from blood, sampled in a trial of the OX40 agonist ivuxolimab. These receptors all stem from an adult with an advanced solid tumor such as melanoma, head and neck, liver or kidney cancer.

Notes on this clone: Its ends do not fully match the called genes, so a read error is possible. This chain uses TRBV29-1 with TRBJ2-1; D is undetermined. The CDR3 totals 14 residues. Per the germline V gene, CDR1 is SQVTM and CDR2 is ANQGSEA. The CDR3 DNA reads as TGCAGCGTTAAAGAGGACGTCGGATACAATGAGCAGTTCTTC. Protein sequence: CSVKEDVGYNEQFF.

The chain recombines TRBV19 with TRBJ2-7; TRBD1 matches 9 bases. CDR1 is LNHDA, CDR2 SQIVND, per germline (reference sequence). The V gene end was trimmed by 5 bases and the J gene end by 4 bases; junction bases not matched to a gene: 9. The CDR3 sequence is 15 residues long. CDR3 residues: CASSQNRDRDYEQYF. Written as DNA, the CDR3 is TGTGCCAGTAGTCAGAATCGGGACAGGGATTACGAGCAGTACTTC.

This clone was counted once. The genes are TRBV5-1 and TRBJ2-3; D is tentatively TRBD1 or TRBD2 (5 bases each). CDR3 size: 16 residues. Germline V gene sequence: CDR1 SGHRS, CDR2 YFSETQ. Trimming removed 0 bases from V and 4 bases from J, with 15 bases in between. This chain's CDR3 is CASSLAPALGADTQYF. CDR3 nucleotides: TGCGCCAGCAGCTTGGCTCCCGCCTTGGGGGCAGATACGCAGTATTTT.

This clone has just a few counts. This chain links TRBV28 with TRBJ2-7; TRBD1 is a possible D gene (5 bases). The germline V gene encodes CDR1 MDHEN and CDR2 SYDVKM. The length of the CDR3 is 14 residues. V lost 4 bases, J lost 3 bases, and 13 bases lay in between. The CDR3 DNA sequence: TGTGCCAGCAGTTCCGCCCGACAGCTCTACGAGCAGTACTTC. It translates to CASSSARQLYEQYF.

The chain has TRBV27 and TRBJ1-1, with unresolved D. The CDR3 runs to 13 residues. Germline V gene lookup returns CDR1 MNHEY and CDR2 SMNVEV (reference sequence). The ends were cut back, 3 bases at V and 5 bases at J, with 10 bases in the middle. The CDR3 loop is CASSLSRSTEAFF. Written as DNA, the CDR3 is TGTGCCAGCAGTTTGAGCAGGTCGACTGAAGCTTTCTTT.

About this clone: The CDR3 carries no conserved terminal phenylalanine or tryptophan, so it likely arises from a read error. Because the CDR3's place on the DNA is in doubt, the DNA is left out and the CDR3 is given as listed by TCRdb. V gene TRBV7-9 combines with J gene TRBJ1-2. CDR1 is SEHNR and CDR2 is FQNEAQ in the germline V gene (reference sequence). The CDR3 has 9 amino acids, counting both end residues. The CDR3 sequence: CASIAVWPV.

The V gene is TRBV7-3, the J gene TRBJ2-7; 11 bases are shared with TRBD1. This CDR3 is built from 16 residues. The germline V gene encodes CDR1 SGHTA and CDR2 FQGTGA. With V trimmed by 1 base and J by 6 bases, 8 bases remained unmatched. The DNA of the CDR3 is TGTGCCAGCAGCTTAATACTCCGGGACAGGGGGGGCGAGCAGTACTTC. Translation gives CASSLILRDRGGEQYF.

This chain joins TRBV30 and TRBJ2-1; 7 bases map to TRBD1. The CDR3 is 14 amino acids. Germline V gene data show CDR1 as GTSNPN and CDR2 as SVGIG (reference sequence). The V gene end was trimmed by 6 bases and the J gene end by 0 bases; junction bases not matched to a gene: 5. The CDR3 loop is CACRQGSSYNEQFF. As DNA, the CDR3 is TGTGCCTGCCGACAGGGTAGCTCCTACAATGAGCAGTTCTTC.

This clone was picked up one time. This chain joins TRBV19 and TRBJ2-1; D uncertain. The germline V gene encodes CDR1 LNHDA and CDR2 SQIVND (reference sequence). V was shortened by 2 bases and J by 7 bases, with 6 bases between the two germline ends. The CDR3 sequence is 12 residues long. The CDR3 spells CASSITENEQFF. The CDR3 DNA reads TGTGCCAGTAGTATAACGGAAAATGAGCAGTTCTTC. Full variable domain (outside the CDR3, taken from reference TRBV19 and TRBJ2-1): DGGITQSPKYLFRKEGQNVTLSCEQNLNHDAMYWYRQDPGQGLRLIYYSQIVNDFQKGDIAEGYSVSREKKESFPLTVTSAQKNPTAFYLCASSITENEQFFGPGTRLTVL.

This chain links TRBV19 with TRBJ2-7; 7 positions agree with TRBD1. V shed 6 bases and J 6 bases; nucleotides not matched to a gene: 5. Germline-derived CDR1 and CDR2 are LNHDA and SQIVND (reference sequence). The CDR3 totals 12 residues. The CDR3 sequence: CASSITGVEQYF. In DNA form, the CDR3 reads TGTGCCAGTAGCATAACAGGGGTCGAGCAGTACTTC.

The genes are TRBV19 and TRBJ2-7; either TRBD1 or TRBD2 may supply D (5 bases each). This CDR3 contains 16 residues. Germline V CDR1 and CDR2: LNHDA, SQIVND (reference sequence). V was trimmed by 6 bases and J by 0 bases, leaving 18 bases between them. The CDR3 sequence is CASSYSDGTSSYEQYF. CDR3 sequence (DNA): TGTGCCAGTAGCTATTCCGATGGGACGAGCTCCTACGAGCAGTACTTC. Together with reference TRBV19 and TRBJ2-7, the CDR3 gives the full variable domain: DGGITQSPKYLFRKEGQNVTLSCEQNLNHDAMYWYRQDPGQGLRLIYYSQIVNDFQKGDIAEGYSVSREKKESFPLTVTSAQKNPTAFYLCASSYSDGTSSYEQYFGPGTRLTVT.

In this sample, this clone turned up a few times. The chain carries TRBV10-3 and TRBJ2-1, with 10 bases aligning to TRBD1. CDR3 size: 15 residues. The V gene end was trimmed by 7 bases and the J gene end by 6 bases; junction bases not matched to a gene: 9. Germline loops: CDR1 ENHRY, CDR2 SYGVKD. The CDR3 protein is CAITPGTGEGNEQFF. For the CDR3, the DNA is TGTGCCATCACCCCCGGGACAGGGGAAGGCAATGAGCAGTTCTTC.

J is TRBJ2-5 and V is TRBV2; 11 positions match TRBD2. The CDR3 is made up of 15 amino acids. J lost 1 base, V lost 11 bases, and 9 bases had no gene match. Per germline, CDR1 SNHLY and CDR2 FYNNEI. DNA for the CDR3: TGTGCCGGGTATTGGACTAGCGGGCCCCAAGAGACCCAGTACTTC. Translation gives CAGYWTSGPQETQYF.

The chain couples TRBV9 to TRBJ2-1, with D tentatively TRBD2 (6 bases). Trimming took off 2 bases at V and 9 bases at J, with 12 bases between the two ends. Germline V CDR1 and CDR2: SGDLS, YYNGEE. The CDR3 has 13 amino acids. CDR3 sequence (DNA): TGTGCCAGCAGCGTCAATGGAGGGGCTGAGCAGTTCTTC. Residues: CASSVNGGAEQFF.

J is TRBJ2-5 and V is TRBV6-5, with D uncertain. V was pared by 6 bases and J by 0 bases, with 11 bases between. Germline values: CDR1 MNHEY, CDR2 SVGAGI. This CDR3 is built from 14 residues. The CDR3 spells CASREDFNQETQYF. The CDR3 coding sequence is TGTGCCAGCAGGGAAGACTTTAACCAAGAGACCCAGTACTTC.

The gene calls are TRBV28 and TRBJ1-1; D might be TRBD1 (5 bases). The CDR3 covers 12 residues. Germline V lookup: CDR1 MDHEN, CDR2 SYDVKM. This CDR3 is CVGRGVDTEAFF. The CDR3 DNA is TGTGTGGGCCGGGGCGTTGACACTGAAGCTTTCTTT.

V is TRBV2 and J is TRBJ2-3; 10 positions agree with TRBD2. Germline-derived CDR1 and CDR2 are SNHLY and FYNNEI. With 6 bases clipped from V and 6 bases from J, the junction kept 6 bases outside the gene matches. This CDR3 contains 14 residues. The CDR3 here is CASSWTSGIDTQYF. The CDR3 DNA reads TGTGCCAGCAGCTGGACTAGCGGCATCGATACGCAGTATTTT. Looking up the rest from reference TRBV2 and TRBJ2-3 gives the full variable domain: EPEVTQTPSHQVTQMGQEVILRCVPISNHLYFYWYRQILGQKVEFLVSFYNNEISEKSEIFDDQFSVERPDGSNFTLKIRSTKLEDSAMYFCASSWTSGIDTQYFGPGTRLTVL.

This chain uses TRBV19 with TRBJ2-1; perhaps TRBD2 as D (6 bases). This CDR3 has 16 residues. CDR1 is LNHDA, CDR2 SQIVND, per germline (reference sequence). V shed 7 bases and J shed 6 bases, with 22 bases lying between them. The CDR3 spells CASNVLAYGGTNEQFF. Written as DNA, the CDR3 is TGTGCCAGTAATGTCCTAGCGTACGGAGGCACCAATGAGCAGTTCTTC.

The chain joins TRBV7-3 to TRBJ1-5, with 7 bases lining up with TRBD1. The CDR3 is made up of 14 amino acids. J was trimmed by 5 bases and V by 6 bases; bases with no gene match: 7. Germline V gives CDR1 SGHTA, CDR2 FQGTGA. The CDR3 region is CASRVRTGDQPQHF. DNA of the CDR3: TGTGCCAGCAGGGTTCGGACAGGAGATCAGCCCCAGCATTTT. The full variable domain, in which reference TRBV7-3 and TRBJ1-5 provide the parts outside the CDR3, is GAGVSQTPSNKVTEKGKYVELRCDPISGHTALYWYRQSLGQGPEFLIYFQGTGAADDSGLPNDRFFAVRPEGSVSTLKIQRTERGDSAVYLCASRVRTGDQPQHFGDGTRLSIL.

The chain carries TRBV13 and TRBJ2-7, with 7 positions matching TRBD2. V was clipped by 5 bases and J by 2 bases; unmatched bases: 9. Germline V gene sequence: CDR1 PRHDT, CDR2 FYEKMQ (reference sequence). This CDR3 is built from 15 residues. This CDR3 is CASSPSTGGPYEQYF. CDR3 coding DNA: TGTGCCAGCAGCCCCTCAACGGGGGGTCCCTACGAGCAGTACTTC.

This clone has just one count. The genes are TRBV9 and TRBJ1-1, with D possibly being TRBD1 (6 bases). This CDR3 spans 14 amino acids. Germline CDR1 and CDR2: SGDLS and YYNGEE. The ends were cut back, 2 bases at V and 0 bases at J, with 8 bases in the middle. CDR3 sequence (DNA): TGTGCCAGCAGCGTCGGACAGATGAACACTGAAGCTTTCTTT. It codes for CASSVGQMNTEAFF.

The chain is built from TRBV7-9 and TRBJ1-2; D unresolved. Germline V lookup: CDR1 SEHNR, CDR2 FQNEAQ (reference sequence). Trimming shortened V by 10 bases and J by 0 bases, and 15 bases separated the two germline ends. This CDR3 has 14 amino acids. The CDR3 spells CATHAAAPNYGYTF. CDR3 coding DNA: TGTGCCACCCACGCGGCAGCGCCTAACTATGGCTACACCTTC.

The CDR3 DNA sequence: TGTGCCAGCAGCTTAGGGTTCAATGAGCAGTTCTTC. This encodes CASSLGFNEQFF. The chain carries TRBV7-9 and TRBJ2-1; the D is unclear. The CDR3 length is 12 residues. CDR1 is SEHNR, CDR2 FQNEAQ, per germline (reference sequence). V shed 1 base and J shed 6 bases, with 4 bases lying between them.

The CDR3 is CASNTILGQGAHEQYF. The CDR3 DNA follows: TGTGCCAGCAACACCATCTTAGGACAGGGGGCCCACGAGCAGTACTTC. The chain is built from TRBV27 and TRBJ2-7, with 11 bases aligning to TRBD1. From germline, CDR1 is MNHEY and CDR2 SMNVEV (reference sequence). The V segment lost 7 bases and the J segment 5 bases; nucleotides outside the gene matches: 13. The CDR3 has 16 amino acids.

V is TRBV27 and J is TRBJ2-2; D is perhaps TRBD2 (5 bases). The germline V gene encodes CDR1 MNHEY and CDR2 SMNVEV (reference sequence). The length of the CDR3 is 17 residues. V was pared by 4 bases and J by 3 bases, with 18 bases between. Here the CDR3 DNA reads TGTGCCAGCAGTTCCCAGGCGGAGGTGACGGACACCGGGGAGCTGTTTTTT. Its protein is CASSSQAEVTDTGELFF.

The chain is built from TRBV5-1 and TRBJ1-1; 8 bases are a match to TRBD1. Per the germline V gene, CDR1 is SGHRS and CDR2 is YFSETQ. The V and J ends lost 3 bases and 1 base, in that order; junction bases with no gene match: 17. The CDR3 extends over 19 amino acids. The CDR3, as DNA: TGCGCCAGCAGCTCTGGGGGCAGGGGGCCTGAGTCTCCGAACACTGAAGCTTTCTTT. Its protein is CASSSGGRGPESPNTEAFF.